This T cell receptor (beta chain) was captured in a study of cytotoxic CD8 clonotypes in ibrutinib-treated CLL. About 2 micrograms of genomic DNA came from cryopreserved PBMCs for TCR beta libraries. The J segment lost 4 bases and the V segment lost 4 bases, leaving 13 bases of the junction unmatched. Per the germline V gene, CDR1 is SGHNT and CDR2 is YYREEE (reference sequence). The CDR3 is 17 residues long. The data were produced by immunoSEQ multiplex PCR, yet TCRdb's version contains in-frame clones alone and is incomplete. The profile shows around 310,000 clones, around four fifths of them singletons.

The receptor comes from a human donor with chronic lymphocytic leukemia. Source: PBMCs, taken before ibrutinib treatment. This chain connects TRBV5-4 to TRBJ2-3, with TRBD2 matching 9 bases. The CDR3 loop reads CASSPPRGLAPPDTQYF. In DNA, the CDR3 is TGTGCCAGCAGCCCACCGCGGGGACTAGCTCCCCCAGATACGCAGTATTTT.